The 20 T cell receptor beta chains in this list originate from one sample, sequenced in a study of OX40 agonist ivuxolimab in advanced cancers. Profiling relied on immunoSEQ multiplex PCR, and the TCRdb table lists in-frame clones only, not all of them. This table holds about 98,000 clones, about 85% found once. Sequencing used CD4+ or CD8+ T cells sorted from blood, obtained in a trial of the OX40 agonist ivuxolimab. The receptors shown here come from an adult with an advanced solid tumor such as melanoma, head and neck, liver or kidney cancer.

The chain carries TRBV11-2 and TRBJ2-5; D gene unclear. Germline assignment: CDR1 SGHAT and CDR2 FQNNGV. This CDR3 is built from 14 residues. V lost 0 bases, J lost 4 bases, and 9 bases lay in between. The CDR3 bases are TGTGCCAGCAGCTTAGATGCGGCCAGAGAGACCCAGTACTTC. Protein: CASSLDAARETQYF.

The CDR3 reads CASSQFGTVDQPQHF. CDR3 bases: TGTGCCAGCAGCCAGTTCGGGACAGTCGACCAGCCCCAGCATTTT. The chain couples TRBV4-2 to TRBJ1-5, with 7 nucleotides matching TRBD1. V dropped 3 bases and J dropped 7; count of bases not matched to a gene: 9. The CDR3 loop spans 15 amino acids. CDR1 LGHNA and CDR2 YNFKEQ come from the germline V gene.

The rearrangement links TRBV6-1 to TRBJ2-1, with D possibly being TRBD1 (6 bases). Germline V gene lookup returns CDR1 MNHNS and CDR2 SASEGT. Trimming shortened V by 11 bases and J by 4 bases, and 15 bases separated the two germline ends. The CDR3 has 13 residues. The CDR3 DNA is TGTGCCGCCAGGGGTAGGGAATACAATGAGCAGTTCTTC. Its translation: CAARGREYNEQFF.

The rearrangement links TRBV10-3 to TRBJ2-1; TRBD1 matches 9 bases. CDR1 ENHRY and CDR2 SYGVKD come from the germline V gene. This CDR3 region has 13 residues. V lost 10 bases and J lost 7; bases outside the gene matches: 8. The CDR3 nucleotides read TGTGCCACGAGGGGACAGGGATGGAATGAGCAGTTCTTC. It specifies CATRGQGWNEQFF.

This CDR3 reads CASEDKVLSQPQHF. The CDR3 nucleotides read TGTGCCAGCGAGGACAAAGTTTTGTCTCAGCCCCAGCATTTT. The chain carries TRBV6-6 and TRBJ1-5, with D maybe TRBD1 (5 bases). Germline values: CDR1 MNHNY, CDR2 SVGAGI (reference sequence). Trimming pared 8 bases from V and 6 bases from J, leaving 17 bases between. The CDR3 length is 14 residues.

V gene TRBV5-1 combines with J gene TRBJ1-1; D gene ambiguous. The germline V gene encodes CDR1 SGHRS and CDR2 YFSETQ. The CDR3 has 15 residues. V was clipped by 0 bases and J by 5 bases, with 14 bases between them. CDR3 sequence: CASSLDGLGRTEAFF. CDR3 in DNA: TGCGCCAGCAGCTTGGATGGCCTCGGGAGGACTGAAGCTTTCTTT.

This chain links TRBV6-5 with TRBJ2-5; D is perhaps TRBD2 (5 bases). V gave up 7 bases and J gave up 12 bases, with 18 bases separating them. Germline-derived CDR1 and CDR2 are MNHEY and SVGAGI. The CDR3 extends over 12 amino acids. The CDR3 loop reads CASNQLRGPEYF. For the CDR3, the DNA is TGTGCCAGCAACCAATTAAGAGGGCCTGAGTACTTC.

The CDR3 reads CATAWGRASTGELFF. CDR3 DNA: TGTGCCACCGCGTGGGGGAGGGCGAGCACCGGGGAGCTGTTTTTT. This chain uses TRBV11-2 with TRBJ2-2; TRBD2 matches 7 bases. With 10 bases clipped from V and 4 bases from J, the junction kept 12 bases outside the gene matches. Germline CDR1 and CDR2: SGHAT and FQNNGV. CDR3 length: 15 amino acids.

This clone appeared a few times. V and J are TRBV14 and TRBJ2-7; TRBD2 is a possible D gene (5 bases). Germline assignment: CDR1 SGHDN and CDR2 FVKESK. V lost 3 bases to trimming and J lost 0 bases, with 12 bases between them. CDR3 length: 15 amino acids. CDR3 loop: CASSQRRAYSYEQYF. The CDR3 region has the DNA TGTGCCAGCAGCCAGAGGCGGGCCTACTCCTACGAGCAGTACTTC. The complete variable domain, with remaining parts taken from reference TRBV14 and TRBJ2-7, reads EAGVTQFPSHSVIEKGQTVTLRCDPISGHDNLYWYRRVMGKEIKFLLHFVKESKQDESGMPNNRFLAERTGGTYSTLKVQPAELEDSGVYFCASSQRRAYSYEQYFGPGTRLTVT.

The rearrangement joins TRBV13 to TRBJ1-4; a weak D match, TRBD1 (5 bases). CDR3 length: 17 amino acids. Trimming pared 3 bases from V and 8 bases from J, leaving 22 bases between. The germline CDR1 and CDR2 sequences are PRHDT and FYEKMQ (reference sequence). CDR3 bases: TGTGCCAGCAGCTTTAGAGTGGGTACAGGTTTCGAGGAAAAACTGTTTTTT. Translating gives CASSFRVGTGFEEKLFF.

The CDR3 here is CASSRGVAGVTDTQYF. As DNA, the CDR3 is TGTGCCAGCAGCCGCGGGGTAGCGGGAGTCACAGATACGCAGTATTTT. The V gene is TRBV11-3, the J gene TRBJ2-3, with 9 bases that match TRBD2. This CDR3 is built from 16 residues. J lost 2 bases, V lost 5 bases, and 8 bases had no gene match. Germline V gives CDR1 SGHNT, CDR2 YENEEA.

This chain joins TRBV11-2 and TRBJ1-2; possibly TRBD1 for D (5 bases). Trimming left V 5 bases short and J 5 bases short, with 21 bases between. This CDR3 contains 16 residues. Germline assignment: CDR1 SGHAT and CDR2 FQNNGV. The CDR3 loop reads CASSPWTLRQPYGYTF. CDR3 nucleotide sequence: TGTGCCAGCAGCCCGTGGACACTCCGTCAGCCATATGGCTACACCTTC.

The genes are TRBV7-2 and TRBJ2-3, with D possibly TRBD2 on 6 matching bases. This CDR3 is 15 amino acids long. CDR1 and CDR2 from the germline V gene are SGHTA and FQGNSA. V lost 5 bases, J lost 8 bases, and 20 bases lay in between. In nucleotides, the CDR3 is TGTGCCAGCAGCCCTTGGGCGGGCGGGGATAGTACGCAGTATTTT. Translated: CASSPWAGGDSTQYF. The full variable domain, with the rest looked up from reference TRBV7-2 and TRBJ2-3, is GAGVSQSPSNKVTEKGKDVELRCDPISGHTALYWYRQSLGQGLEFLIYFQGNSAPDKSGLPSDRFSAERTGGSVSTLTIQRTQQEDSAVYLCASSPWAGGDSTQYFGPGTRLTVL.

The chain is built from TRBV28 and TRBJ1-2, with no clear D. The length of the CDR3 is 14 residues. The germline V gene encodes CDR1 MDHEN and CDR2 SYDVKM. Trimming pared 1 base from V and 4 bases from J, leaving 10 bases between. CDR3 loop: CASSLYQGPYGYTF. The CDR3 nucleotides are TGTGCCAGCAGTTTATACCAAGGGCCCTATGGCTACACCTTC.

The chain employs TRBV6-1 and TRBJ2-3; 7 nucleotides line up with TRBD2. V dropped 7 bases and J dropped 4; count of bases not matched to a gene: 8. The CDR3 spans 14 residues. CDR1 is MNHNS and CDR2 is SASEGT in the germline V gene. In nucleotides, the CDR3 is TGTGCCAGCACCGAGGGAGGGTGGGCAGATACGCAGTATTTT. Protein product: CASTEGGWADTQYF.

This sequence joins TRBV27 and TRBJ2-1; perhaps TRBD1 as D (5 bases). The CDR3 is made up of 14 amino acids. Trimming cost V 8 bases and J 0 bases, with 11 bases left between them. Germline CDR1 MNHEY, CDR2 SMNVEV (reference sequence). CDR3 in DNA: TGTGCCAGCCGATCGGACAACTCCTACAATGAGCAGTTCTTC. It translates to CASRSDNSYNEQFF.

This clone showed up just a few times. The rearrangement uses TRBV5-1 and TRBJ2-3; D is perhaps TRBD1 (6 bases). Germline V CDR1 and CDR2: SGHRS, YFSETQ. This CDR3 contains 12 residues. V was clipped by 3 bases and J by 6 bases, with 8 bases between them. CDR3 region: CASSSQGDTQYF. DNA of the CDR3: TGCGCCAGCAGCTCCCAGGGGGATACGCAGTATTTT.

This clone was detected only once. The CDR3 loop is CSVVWLGDEQFF. The CDR3 DNA is TGCAGCGTTGTCTGGTTGGGCGATGAGCAGTTCTTC. This chain links TRBV29-1 with TRBJ2-1; the D is unclear. V was shortened by 4 bases and J by 8 bases, with 12 bases between the two germline ends. The CDR3 contains 12 residues. From germline, CDR1 is SQVTM and CDR2 ANQGSEA.

This chain uses TRBV28 with TRBJ2-3; TRBD1 matches 12 bases. CDR3 length equals 20 residues. V was pared by 4 bases and J by 4 bases, with 18 bases of the junction left unmatched. Germline-derived CDR1 and CDR2 are MDHEN and SYDVKM. CDR3 in amino acids: CASSSAVPGQGAGEADTQYF. The CDR3 region has the DNA TGTGCCAGCAGTTCGGCCGTCCCGGGACAGGGGGCGGGGGAAGCAGATACGCAGTATTTT.

The genes are TRBV5-1 and TRBJ1-1; 9 positions agree with TRBD1. This CDR3 comprises 14 residues. Per germline, CDR1 SGHRS and CDR2 YFSETQ. Unmatched junction bases numbered 7, after V lost 0 bases and J lost 10 bases. The CDR3 bases are TGCGCCAGCAGCTTGGTGGGGACAGGGAAAGTAGCTTTCTTT. It yields the protein CASSLVGTGKVAFF.